The entry below gives a single T cell receptor (beta chain) sequence along with its context. Its antigen remains unidentified. The sample originates from a study of cytomegalovirus exposure and HLA in healthy donors. 60 Vbeta and 13 Jbeta primers were used in PCR. Clones were sequenced by immunoSEQ multiplex PCR, and TCRdb holds only the in-frame ones, with some missing. Of about 140,000 clones listed, about three quarters were seen once; the top ten hold more than 0.9%. This CDR3 comprises 14 residues. Germline lookup yields CDR1 SGHTA and CDR2 FQGTGA. J lost 4 bases, V lost 8 bases, and 7 bases had no gene match. General study findings and limits: CMV serostatus was the sole immune exposure information available. Reports described diagnosis of cytomegalovirus status by the classifier as highly specific and sensitive. DRB1 had the most TCR associations and HLA-C the fewest, a later analysis found, with rates varying by HLA locus.

This chain joins TRBV7-3 and TRBJ2-1; 8 bases align to TRBD2. This clonotype was sampled from a male donor in good health and CMV-seropositive. Sequenced input: PBMCs. CDR3 residues: CASGIRGGYNEQFF. CDR3 sequence (DNA): TGTGCCAGCGGGATCCGGGGGGGGTACAATGAGCAGTTCTTC.